This record looks at one T cell receptor beta chain sequence and its context. The antigen is not known. This record comes from a study of T cell repertoires in cytomegalovirus infection. Study at large: Both a matching HLA type and CMV infection were indicated by public TCR beta signatures. Notes on the study in general: Ex vivo responses were dominated by HLA-C-restricted CMV-specific TCR beta clonotypes. Frequencies of public TCR beta families were cumulated, and this identified carriers of CMV plus the relevant HLA.

One entry per CDR3 protein results from TCRdb running MiXCR on the reads. In the table there are approximately 470,000 distinct CDR3 sequences, approximately 42% of which are singletons. This CDR3 is built from 13 residues. From germline, CDR1 is LNHDA and CDR2 SQIVND (reference sequence). The V gene lost 7 bases and the J gene lost 1 base, with 8 bases spanning the gap. Sequencing used cultured PBMCs, obtained from culture after CMV antigen stimulation. The sequence came from a human donor in good health (CMV status not recorded). Some clones in this sample may be carry-over from other donors' samples. The genes are TRBV19 and TRBJ1-5; weak D call: TRBD1 (5 bases). The CDR3 loop reads CASNQGSNQPQHF. The CDR3 coding sequence is TGTGCCAGTAATCAGGGAAGCAATCAGCCCCAGCATTTT.